This T cell receptor (beta chain) was captured by sequencing in a study of cytomegalovirus exposure and HLA in healthy donors. As for the study in general: Earlier findings included about 120 million unique TCR beta sequences obtained from 180 million or so T cells.

Amplification used 60 Vbeta primers and 13 Jbeta primers. Using immunoSEQ multiplex PCR, the repertoire was profiled, and TCRdb retains in-frame clones only, with some absent. The table shows 120,000 or so clones, with 7% to 9.5% occurring only once. Study-wide findings and caveats: Investigators reported approximately 150 TCR beta chains as tied to cytomegalovirus.

For this clone: Its antigen is not identified.

V lost 7 bases, J lost 3 bases, and 8 bases stayed unmatched. Germline V CDR1 and CDR2: MRHNA, SNTAGT. This CDR3 contains 15 residues. The TCR sequence derives from a woman between 40 and 50 years old in good health and CMV-seropositive. The rearrangement links TRBV6-4 to TRBJ2-3; 9 bases map to TRBD2. Sample: PBMCs. CDR3 nucleotide sequence: TGTGCCAGCAAGGCGGCGGGGGGGCCGACAGATACGCAGTATTTT. Protein product: CASKAAGGPTDTQYF.